This passage covers 21 T cell receptor beta chains from one sample sequenced in a study of molecular identifiers for immune sequencing clone quantification (dated by TCRdb to between 2018 and 2020). The method behind the library was PCR. This sample was sequenced with a NextSeq 500. The raw public reads went through TCRdb reprocessing: fastp at Q25, MiXCR clone calling, in-frame beta chains kept. When rows share a CDR3 protein, they turn into one entry using the most common DNA and genes. The sample includes under 800,000 distinct CDR3 sequences, with over 25% observed a single time. About 0.78% of the sample comes from the top ten. The sequenced sample consisted of naive CD8+ T cells from blood, with Jurkat cell RNA spiked in. What the cell subset or site label conveys for this sample: FACS-sorted CD8+CD4-CCR7+CD45RA+ naive T cells. Source of these receptors: a human donor in good health. Some libraries in this study had Jurkat cell RNA spiked in.

This chain links TRBV20-1 with TRBJ2-1; D is perhaps TRBD2 (6 bases). Germline-derived CDR1 and CDR2 are DFQATT and SNEGSKA (reference sequence). V shed 1 base and J shed 6 bases, with 13 bases lying between them. The CDR3 spans 14 residues. The CDR3 nucleotides read TGCAGTGCTAGAGGGAGGGTGCTTGCCAATGAGCAGTTCTTC. As protein: CSARGRVLANEQFF.

In the case of this clonotype: A much larger clonotype is one base distant, so this may be a read error. The chain joins TRBV7-6 to TRBJ1-1; 7 bases agree with TRBD1. CDR1 and CDR2 from the germline V gene are SGHVS and FNYEAQ. There are 14 residues in the CDR3. This CDR3 is CASSSRTGDTETFF. The CDR3 DNA reads as TGTGCCAGCAGCTCGAGGACAGGAGACACTGAAACTTTCTTT.

This clonotype was picked up a small number of times. This chain links TRBV19 with TRBJ2-3, with D hard to call. Germline V lookup: CDR1 LNHDA, CDR2 SQIVND (reference sequence). Trimming took 5 bases from V and 3 from J, leaving 15 bases between them. CDR3 size: 15 residues. The CDR3 nucleotides are TGTGCCAGTAGTTGGACGGGTGTGGGGACAGATACGCAGTATTTT. Translated, it gives CASSWTGVGTDTQYF. The full variable domain, with the rest looked up from reference TRBV19 and TRBJ2-3, is DGGITQSPKYLFRKEGQNVTLSCEQNLNHDAMYWYRQDPGQGLRLIYYSQIVNDFQKGDIAEGYSVSREKKESFPLTVTSAQKNPTAFYLCASSWTGVGTDTQYFGPGTRLTVL.

The chain links TRBV27 to TRBJ2-7, with D possibly matching TRBD2 (7 bases). CDR3 length: 15 amino acids. Germline loops: CDR1 MNHEY, CDR2 SMNVEV (reference sequence). With 6 bases removed from V and 3 bases from J, the gap between germline ends came to 18 bases. The CDR3 nucleotides read TGTGCCAGCAGCCCTGGACTAGGGGGGCTCTACGAGCAGTACTTC. As protein: CASSPGLGGLYEQYF.

This clonotype was detected only a few times. This sequence joins TRBV27 and TRBJ1-6; a weak D match, TRBD1 (5 bases). V was cut by 4 bases and J by 7 bases, with 17 bases left in between. Germline assignment: CDR1 MNHEY and CDR2 SMNVEV (reference sequence). This CDR3 has 16 residues. CDR3 nucleotides: TGTGCCAGCAGTTCTTATCTTTGGGGCGCGAATTCACCCCTCCACTTT. It specifies CASSSYLWGANSPLHF.

This clonotype was seen many times. One junction end disagrees with the germline gene, perhaps due to a read error. J is TRBJ2-7 and V is TRBV4-3, with D perhaps TRBD2 (6 bases). CDR1 LGHNA and CDR2 YSLEER come from the germline V gene. The CDR3 covers 17 residues. The CDR3 DNA reads TGTGCCAGCAGCCAAAGAACCGCGGGAATTCAATCCTACGAGCAGTACTTC. Amino acid sequence: CASSQRTAGIQSYEQYF.

This clonotype was seen more than once but under ten times. V gene TRBV24-1 combines with J gene TRBJ2-2, with 7 bases that match TRBD2. The germline V gene encodes CDR1 KGHDR and CDR2 SFDVKD. The CDR3 covers 15 residues. V trimming: 5 bases; J trimming: 5 bases; junction bases outside the gene matches: 7. In DNA, the CDR3 is TGTGCCACCAGTGCCCGGGCGCGGGGGACCGGGGAGCTGTTTTTT. It encodes CATSARARGTGELFF.

This sequence joins TRBV12-3 or TRBV12-4 and TRBJ1-2; 9 bases line up with TRBD1. V gave up 6 bases and J gave up 3 bases; unmatched junction bases: 5. The CDR3 consists of 14 residues. The DNA of the CDR3 is TGTGCCAGCAGACGGACAGGGGACGACTATGGCTACACCTTC. It codes for CASRRTGDDYGYTF.

About this clonotype itself: Lacking the conserved final phenylalanine or tryptophan, this CDR3 likely reflects a read error. The chain employs TRBV7-9 and TRBJ2-3; maybe TRBD1 (6 bases). Germline CDR1 is SEHNR and CDR2 is FQNEAQ (reference sequence). V lost 2 bases to trimming and J lost 1 base, with 10 bases between them. There are 15 residues in the CDR3. As DNA, the CDR3 is TGTGCCAGCAGCTTACAGGGGCCAGGCACAGATACGCAGTATCTT. As protein: CASSLQGPGTDTQYL.

Many counts were recorded for this clonotype. The chain links TRBV7-9 to TRBJ2-1; no firm D call. The CDR3 has 13 amino acids. Trimming took off 5 bases at V and 7 bases at J, with 12 bases between the two ends. The germline CDR1 and CDR2 sequences are SEHNR and FQNEAQ (reference sequence). CDR3 region: CASSPKPANEQFF. CDR3 DNA: TGTGCCAGCAGCCCCAAGCCCGCTAATGAGCAGTTCTTC. The whole variable domain, filled in from reference TRBV7-9 and TRBJ2-1, reads DTGVSQNPRHKITKRGQNVTFRCDPISEHNRLYWYRQTLGQGPEFLTYFQNEAQLEKSRLLSDRFSAERPKGSFSTLEIQRTEQGDSAMYLCASSPKPANEQFFGPGTRLTVL.

This clonotype was counted many times. J is TRBJ2-3 and V is TRBV5-6, with D unclear. This CDR3 is 13 amino acids long. V shed 6 bases and J shed 2 bases, with 10 bases lying between them. Germline V gene lookup returns CDR1 SGHDT and CDR2 YYEEEE. The CDR3 loop is CASIGESTDTQYF. CDR3 in DNA: TGTGCCAGCATTGGAGAATCCACAGATACGCAGTATTTT.

This chain uses TRBV6-2 or TRBV6-3 with TRBJ2-7; perhaps TRBD1 as D (6 bases). Germline V lookup: CDR1 MNHEY, CDR2 SVGEGT. V was pared by 6 bases and J by 4 bases, with 19 bases between. The CDR3 is made up of 15 amino acids. For the CDR3, the DNA is TGTGCCAGCAGCAGGGGACCGACCCTATTATACGAGCAGTACTTC. Residues: CASSRGPTLLYEQYF.

This clonotype showed up many times. V usage is TRBV5-1 and J usage is TRBJ1-4; D gene uncertain. Germline-derived CDR1 and CDR2 are SGHRS and YFSETQ. V gave up 0 bases and J gave up 11 bases, with 8 bases separating them. The CDR3 runs to 12 residues. CDR3 sequence reads: CASSLDGSKLFF. The CDR3 nucleotides read TGCGCCAGCAGCTTGGACGGGTCGAAACTGTTTTTT.

This clonotype was detected a few times. V and J are TRBV7-9 and TRBJ2-1; maybe TRBD1 (5 bases). The ends were cut back, 1 base at V and 2 bases at J, with 9 bases in the middle. Germline CDR1 reads SEHNR; CDR2 reads FQNEAQ (reference sequence). The length of the CDR3 is 15 residues. CDR3 loop: CASSLVGVTYNEQFF. The CDR3 nucleotides read TGTGCCAGCAGCTTAGTAGGGGTCACCTACAATGAGCAGTTCTTC.

Regarding this clonotype: Since a much larger clone is just one base distant, this may be a read error. The chain links TRBV7-9 to TRBJ2-7; TRBD2 aligns across 9 bases. The CDR3 is made up of 15 amino acids. Germline V CDR1 and CDR2: SEHNR, FQNEAQ (reference sequence). The CDR3 spells CACSSLSGSRNEQYF. For the CDR3, the DNA is TGTGCCTGCAGCTCTCTTAGCGGGAGTCGGAACGAGCAGTACTTC.

In this sample, this clonotype turned up a few times. The genes are TRBV27 and TRBJ2-1, with 13 bases lining up with TRBD2. There are 16 residues in the CDR3. Per germline, CDR1 MNHEY and CDR2 SMNVEV (reference sequence). V trimming: 7 bases; J trimming: 7 bases; junction bases outside the gene matches: 10. This chain's CDR3 is CASISRTSGSSNEQFF. CDR3 coding DNA: TGTGCCAGCATCAGTAGGACTAGCGGGAGTAGTAATGAGCAGTTCTTC.

This clonotype occurred a few times. J is TRBJ2-5 and V is TRBV12-3 or TRBV12-4; D is possibly TRBD1 or TRBD2 (6 bases each). The CDR3 is 13 amino acids. V was shortened by 1 base and J by 7 bases, with 10 bases between the two germline ends. In nucleotides, the CDR3 is TGTGCCAGCAGTTTAGAGGGGGGCCCGACCCAGTACTTC. Its translation is CASSLEGGPTQYF.

This clonotype was recorded many times. The rearrangement links TRBV12-3 or TRBV12-4 to TRBJ2-3; TRBD2 matches 7 bases. V trimming: 6 bases; J trimming: 4 bases; junction bases outside the gene matches: 4. The CDR3 runs to 13 residues. The CDR3 loop is CASSSGGSDTQYF. CDR3 coding DNA: TGTGCCAGCAGCTCGGGGGGTTCAGATACGCAGTATTTT.

CDR3 loop: CASSPNGTRNTEAFF. The CDR3 nucleotides are TGTGCCAGCTCACCAAATGGGACGAGGAACACTGAAGCTTTCTTT. The V and J genes are TRBV18 and TRBJ1-1; D is perhaps TRBD1 (5 bases). The CDR3 loop spans 15 amino acids. CDR1 is KGHSH, CDR2 LQKENI, per germline. V shed 2 bases and J shed 1 base, with 11 bases lying between them. Full variable domain (rest looked up from reference TRBV18 and TRBJ1-1): NAGVMQNPRHLVRRRGQEARLRCSPMKGHSHVYWYRQLPEEGLKFMVYLQKENIIDESGMPKERFSAEFPKEGPSILRIQQVVRGDSAAYFCASSPNGTRNTEAFFGQGTRLTVV.

This clonotype was seen many times. This rearrangement joins TRBV7-6 to TRBJ1-1; D uncertain. The germline V gene encodes CDR1 SGHVS and CDR2 FNYEAQ. CDR3 length: 14 residues. V lost 3 bases and J lost 0, with 8 bases in between. In DNA form, the CDR3 reads TGTGCCAGCAGCTTCTCCGCCATGAACACTGAAGCTTTCTTT. Its protein is CASSFSAMNTEAFF. Drawing the rest from reference TRBV7-6 and TRBJ1-1, the complete variable domain is GAGVSQSPRYKVTKRGQDVALRCDPISGHVSLYWYRQALGQGPEFLTYFNYEAQQDKSGLPNDRFSAERPEGSISTLTIQRTEQRDSAMYRCASSFSAMNTEAFFGQGTRLTVV.

This clonotype was recorded many times. At one end the junction does not follow the germline gene, possibly because of a read error. The chain carries TRBV11-2 and TRBJ2-1, with a weak D call TRBD2 (6 bases). Germline assignment: CDR1 SGHAT and CDR2 FQNNGV. CDR3 size: 12 residues. CDR3 sequence (DNA): TGCGCCAGCAGCTTGGAGGGCCATGAGCAGTTCTTC. It encodes CASSLEGHEQFF.